This section outlines one T cell receptor (beta chain) sequence together with its context. Its antigen has not been determined. No per-base quality is available; no much larger clone lies one base away. Cells with a CD4+CD8-CD45RO-CD45RA+ profile were isolated by FACS and defined as naive CD4+ T cells, and those with a CD8+CD4-CD45RA+CD27bright profile were defined as naive CD8+ T cells. Sorting used antibodies against CD4 (RPA-T4), CD8 (SK1), CD27 (O323), CD45RA (HI100) and CD45RO (UCHL1). Sequencing used a 454 GS FLX Titanium. A previously published linear amplification protocol was used to build TCR libraries from around 500 ng of total RNA. The Roche/454 Genome Sequencer with Titanium chemistry was used for sequencing. Processing in the source paper ran as follows. Around 78,000 rearranged TCR alpha transcripts were sequenced from about 5 of the healthy donors. Duplicate transcripts were dropped, and unique TCR clonotypes were identified by the CDR3 junction according to IMGT nomenclature. Using logistic regression in R 2.13.0, the researchers modeled CD4 versus CD8 status as a function of V and J genes, with an adjustment for donor effects and a Bonferroni correction for multiple testing. TCRdb applied fastp at Q25 and MiXCR to the public reads, then kept only in-frame beta chains. Each entry merges the rows of one CDR3 protein and shows their most common DNA and genes. The V and J calls reflect TCRdb's pipeline rather than the authors' work. Present in this sample are approximately 200,000 distinct CDR3 sequences, around 70% of which were seen just once. Roughly 2.3% of the sample goes to the ten largest clones.

Cut back by 6 bases and 4 bases, the V and J ends lie 15 bases apart. CDR1 MNHEY and CDR2 SVGEGT were looked up in the germline V gene. The CDR3, cysteine through phenylalanine, is 14 amino acids long. Just CDR3 DNA is preserved here, 42 bases in frame from base 1. The data are from a study of healthy donors' naive CD4 and CD8 T cells (dated by TCRdb to between 2015 and 2017). In the study overall: Donor selection covered three age groups (20-25, 40-50 and 60-70 years) with a handful of people in each, and the resulting cohort had a mean age of approximately 45 and was half female. For TCR alpha, a new primer set was designed to cover all functional IMGT alpha gene variants, and all other steps followed the beta-chain workflow. To examine how TCR variation is linked to lineage commitment, the study sequenced rearranged TCR alpha and beta chains from naive CD4+ and CD8+ T cells. The peripheral blood mononuclear cells came from around 19 individuals who were healthy and unrelated. Donors were HLA-typed by sequencing at HLA-A, -B, -C, -DRB1, -DQB1 and -DPB1 using the SBTexcellerator protocol, an ABI3130xl analyzer and SBTengine software. Broader findings and caveats from the paper: Reportedly, most V and J gene segments showed bias between naive CD4+ and CD8+ cells, and this bias held consistently across donors regardless of HLA genotype. Taken together, V genes, J genes and CDR3 charge appeared to account for roughly an eighth of the variance in CD4/CD8 propensity, mostly acting in an additive way. In both chains, CD4+ lineage was associated with a positively charged CDR3, and CD8+ lineage was associated with a negatively charged CDR3. The study did not directly address whether homeostatic proliferation of naive T cells might have biased the repertoire. Alpha and beta chains were sequenced in bulk and could not be paired, so combined chain effects were not evaluated.

The source of this sequence is a pool of human donors in good health; the sample pools cells from several healthy donors. The chain is encoded by TRBV6-2 or TRBV6-3 joined to TRBJ1-2, with an unclear D gene assignment. The sequenced sample consisted of naive CD4+ and CD8+ T cells sorted from blood, pooled from several donors. This sample's cell subset or site label indicates: FACS-sorted naive CD4+ (CD45RO-CD45RA+) and naive CD8+ (CD45RA+CD27bright) T cells. The CDR3 amino acid sequence is: CASSPRYPSYGYTF. The nucleotides are TGTGCCAGCAGCCCAAGATATCCTTCCTATGGCTACACCTTC.